Following are 32 T cell receptor beta chains from one sample sequenced in a study of blood T cell repertoires in COVID-19. TCRdb's copy holds only in-frame clones and misses some; the assay was immunoSEQ multiplex PCR. Seen here are about 250,000 clones, roughly 83% observed once, and the top ten hold roughly 6.2%. The specimen sequenced was peripheral blood. These receptors all stem from an elderly woman with COVID-19, enrolled during active disease.

The chain recombines TRBV6-1 with TRBJ2-2; D is unresolved. The CDR3 is 16 amino acids. The V end was cut by 1 base, the J end by 4 bases, with 13 bases between. CDR1 MNHNS and CDR2 SASEGT come from the germline V gene. CDR3 in DNA: TGTGCCAGCAGTGAAGTTAGTTTTCTTAGCACCGGGGAGCTGTTTTTT. The encoded protein is CASSEVSFLSTGELFF.

This chain uses TRBV5-1 with TRBJ2-3; 12 positions agree with TRBD2. Germline V lookup: CDR1 SGHRS, CDR2 YFSETQ. The CDR3 sequence is 17 residues long. V was clipped by 0 bases and J by 7 bases; unmatched bases: 9. The CDR3 protein is CASSLESSGGARNTQYF. DNA of the CDR3: TGCGCCAGCAGCTTGGAGTCTAGCGGGGGGGCCAGGAATACGCAGTATTTT.

The chain employs TRBV6-2 or TRBV6-3 and TRBJ1-1; D gene uncertain. The CDR3 has 13 amino acids. With 4 bases removed from V and 4 bases from J, the gap between germline ends came to 10 bases. Germline V gene sequence: CDR1 MNHEY, CDR2 SVGEGT. CDR3 coding DNA: TGTGCCAGCAGTTGGCAGGTGGGCACTGAAGCTTTCTTT. Translation gives CASSWQVGTEAFF.

This clone was found a few times. CDR3 in DNA: TGTGCCAGCAGCTTATCCGGCGGGGGCTATGGCTACACCTTC. This translates into CASSLSGGGYGYTF. V usage is TRBV5-5 and J usage is TRBJ1-2, with a possible D match to TRBD1 (5 bases). The CDR3 totals 14 residues. V lost 2 bases and J lost 4, with 12 bases in between. Germline CDR1 and CDR2: SGHKS and YYEKEE (reference sequence).

The CDR3 sequence is CASSPVVNSPLHF. The CDR3 DNA reads TGTGCCAGCTCACCAGTAGTCAATTCACCCCTCCACTTT. The chain recombines TRBV18 with TRBJ1-6; D ambiguous. Germline lookup yields CDR1 KGHSH and CDR2 LQKENI. Trimming removed 2 bases from V and 7 bases from J, with 6 bases in between. CDR3 length equals 13 residues. The complete variable domain, with remaining parts taken from reference TRBV18 and TRBJ1-6, reads NAGVMQNPRHLVRRRGQEARLRCSPMKGHSHVYWYRQLPEEGLKFMVYLQKENIIDESGMPKERFSAEFPKEGPSILRIQQVVRGDSAAYFCASSPVVNSPLHFGNGTRLTVT.

A few counts support this clone. The chain is built from TRBV2 and TRBJ1-2; possibly TRBD1 for D (6 bases). The CDR3 extends over 14 amino acids. CDR1 is SNHLY, CDR2 FYNNEI, per germline. Deletions cut 3 bases from V and 2 bases from J, with 10 bases between. CDR3 nucleotides: TGTGCCAGCAGTGACCGCACAGGGAACTATGGCTACACCTTC. It yields the protein CASSDRTGNYGYTF.

Here the CDR3 DNA reads TGCAGCGTTGACCCGGGCGTGACTAGCGGGCAGACCCAGTACTTC. As protein: CSVDPGVTSGQTQYF. This sequence joins TRBV29-1 and TRBJ2-5; the match to TRBD2 covers 10 bases. V shed 3 bases and J 6 bases; nucleotides not matched to a gene: 10. CDR1 SQVTM and CDR2 ANQGSEA come from the germline V gene. The CDR3 contains 15 residues. Supplemented by reference TRBV29-1 and TRBJ2-5, the full variable domain reads SAVISQKPSRDICQRGTSLTIQCQVDSQVTMMFWYRQQPGQSLTLIATANQGSEATYESGFVIDKFPISRPNLTFSTLTVSNMSPEDSSIYLCSVDPGVTSGQTQYFGPGTRLLVL.

The chain is built from TRBV19 and TRBJ1-3; D perhaps matches TRBD1 (5 bases). The CDR3 is made up of 14 amino acids. Trimming pared 6 bases from V and 2 bases from J, leaving 11 bases between. Germline V gives CDR1 LNHDA, CDR2 SQIVND (reference sequence). CDR3 protein: CASRGAGTGNTIYF. As DNA, the CDR3 is TGTGCCAGTAGAGGGGCAGGGACTGGAAACACCATATATTTT.

V gene TRBV30 combines with J gene TRBJ1-1, with TRBD1 identical over 7 bases. The junction had 7 bases not matched to a gene; V was cut back by 8 bases and J by 1 base. The CDR3 spans 13 residues. In germline, CDR1 is GTSNPN, CDR2 SVGIG (reference sequence). The CDR3 here is CAGKTGKNTEAFF. DNA for the CDR3: TGTGCCGGAAAGACAGGGAAGAACACTGAAGCTTTCTTT.

This clone was observed once. Different DNA sequences within this sample yield the same CDR3. The chain combines TRBV11-3 with TRBJ1-1; D gene ambiguous. Germline lookup yields CDR1 SGHNT and CDR2 YENEEA. Trimming stripped 1 base from V and 0 bases from J, with 9 bases between. The length of the CDR3 is 15 residues. CDR3 loop: CASSLGGSMNTEAFF. CDR3 DNA sequence: TGTGCCAGCAGCTTAGGAGGCTCGATGAACACTGAAGCTTTCTTT. Variable domain in full (rest from reference TRBV11-3 and TRBJ1-1): EAGVVQSPRYKIIEKKQPVAFWCNPISGHNTLYWYLQNLGQGPELLIRYENEEAVDDSQLPKDRFSAERLKGVDSTLKIQPAELGDSAVYLCASSLGGSMNTEAFFGQGTRLTVV.

This clone is a singleton in its sample. The J gene is TRBJ2-5, the V gene TRBV18; 10 nucleotides line up with TRBD1. CDR1 is KGHSH, CDR2 LQKENI, per germline. The CDR3 covers 15 residues. V shed 2 bases, J shed 4 bases, and the junction held 4 bases outside the gene matches. For the CDR3, the DNA is TGTGCCAGCTCACCAAGGACAGGGGGTGGAGAGACCCAGTACTTC. Protein sequence: CASSPRTGGGETQYF.

This clone was recorded once. This chain links TRBV19 with TRBJ1-5; maybe TRBD1 (5 bases). Germline V gene sequence: CDR1 LNHDA, CDR2 SQIVND (reference sequence). This CDR3 has 15 residues. Trimming stripped 3 bases from V and 0 bases from J, with 9 bases between. In DNA form, the CDR3 reads TGTGCCAGTAGTATCAGGGACTATAGCAATCAGCCCCAGCATTTT. It codes for CASSIRDYSNQPQHF. The full variable domain, with the rest looked up from reference TRBV19 and TRBJ1-5, is DGGITQSPKYLFRKEGQNVTLSCEQNLNHDAMYWYRQDPGQGLRLIYYSQIVNDFQKGDIAEGYSVSREKKESFPLTVTSAQKNPTAFYLCASSIRDYSNQPQHFGDGTRLSIL.

This chain uses TRBV5-5 with TRBJ1-2; no clear D gene. The CDR3 is made up of 14 amino acids. Germline V gene lookup returns CDR1 SGHKS and CDR2 YYEKEE (reference sequence). V dropped 2 bases and J dropped 10 bases, with 18 bases sitting between them. CDR3 loop: CASSFGRRIDDYTF. As DNA, the CDR3 is TGTGCCAGCAGCTTCGGGAGACGAATAGATGACTACACCTTC.

The V gene is TRBV2, the J gene TRBJ1-5, with D tentatively TRBD1 (5 bases). CDR1 and CDR2 from the germline V gene are SNHLY and FYNNEI. There are 15 residues in the CDR3. Trimming removed 6 bases at V and 1 base at J, with 13 bases between. The CDR3 is CASRGGAGSNQPQHF. The CDR3 DNA reads TGTGCCAGCAGGGGTGGGGCAGGGAGCAATCAGCCCCAGCATTTT.

This clone has just one count. The chain recombines TRBV7-3 with TRBJ1-1, with D possibly being TRBD1 (5 bases). Germline assignment: CDR1 SGHTA and CDR2 FQGTGA. V gave up 2 bases and J gave up 0 bases, with 16 bases separating them. The CDR3 has 17 amino acids. CDR3 loop: CASSLRDSILMNTEAFF. CDR3 bases: TGTGCCAGCAGCTTACGCGACAGCATCCTCATGAACACTGAAGCTTTCTTT.

The chain couples TRBV2 to TRBJ1-1; D ambiguous. From germline, CDR1 is SNHLY and CDR2 FYNNEI. The CDR3 sequence is 13 residues long. Trimming removed 1 base at V and 4 bases at J, with 7 bases between. Here the CDR3 reads CASSEERSTEAFF. The CDR3 DNA reads as TGTGCCAGCAGTGAAGAGCGATCCACTGAAGCTTTCTTT.

This clone was found once. The rearrangement links TRBV2 to TRBJ2-1, with a possible D match to TRBD1 (6 bases). Germline lookup yields CDR1 SNHLY and CDR2 FYNNEI. The CDR3 is 15 amino acids. With 7 bases removed from V and 5 bases from J, the gap between germline ends came to 18 bases. The CDR3 bases are TGTGCCAGCATTAATCTTTCAGGGGTGGACAATGAGCAGTTCTTC. Residues: CASINLSGVDNEQFF.

The chain combines TRBV18 with TRBJ1-4; 7 bases fit TRBD1. CDR1 and CDR2 (germline): KGHSH, LQKENI. This CDR3 region has 14 residues. V was clipped by 4 bases and J by 3 bases; unmatched bases: 2. As DNA, the CDR3 is TGTGCCAGCTCACAGGGACAGCCTAATGAAAAACTGTTTTTT. Translating gives CASSQGQPNEKLFF.

The chain joins TRBV7-2 to TRBJ1-2; TRBD1 matches 10 bases. J lost 1 base, V lost 3 bases, and 2 bases had no gene match. CDR3 length equals 15 residues. In germline, CDR1 is SGHTA, CDR2 FQGNSA. The CDR3 coding sequence is TGTGCCAGCAGCTTCCGGGACAGGGGTAACTATGGCTACACCTTC. This gives the protein CASSFRDRGNYGYTF.

V is TRBV5-1 and J is TRBJ1-1; 7 nucleotides match TRBD1. Germline V gene sequence: CDR1 SGHRS, CDR2 YFSETQ. The CDR3 spans 13 residues. After removal of 4 bases from V and 4 bases from J, the junction contained 4 bases not matched to a gene. The CDR3 loop is CASSAGGFTEAFF. The CDR3 region has the DNA TGCGCCAGCAGCGCAGGGGGGTTCACTGAAGCTTTCTTT.

V and J are TRBV24-1 and TRBJ2-7, with TRBD1 matching 10 bases. The CDR3 totals 13 residues. Germline assignment: CDR1 KGHDR and CDR2 SFDVKD. J gave up 6 bases and V 5 bases, and 3 bases lay outside the gene matches. The CDR3 coding sequence is TGTGCCACCAGTGGTTGGACAGGGGGCGAGCAGTACTTC. Its protein is CATSGWTGGEQYF.

This clone showed up just once. The DNA for the CDR3 is TGTGCCAGCTCACCACAGGGTGAGGGTGAAGCTTTCTTT. This encodes CASSPQGEGEAFF. The rearrangement uses TRBV18 and TRBJ1-1, with D unresolved. Looked up from germline, CDR1 is KGHSH and CDR2 is LQKENI. V lost 1 base to trimming and J lost 7 bases, with 10 bases between them. CDR3 length: 13 residues.

V usage is TRBV9 and J usage is TRBJ1-4; maybe TRBD1 (6 bases). The CDR3 is 13 residues long. The V end was cut by 4 bases, the J end by 8 bases, with 12 bases between. CDR1 is SGDLS, CDR2 YYNGEE, per germline. CDR3 loop: CASSMGHEEKLFF. The DNA of the CDR3 is TGTGCCAGCAGCATGGGACACGAAGAAAAACTGTTTTTT.

The chain couples TRBV5-1 to TRBJ2-5, with 8 bases identical to TRBD1. Germline-derived CDR1 and CDR2 are SGHRS and YFSETQ. This CDR3 region has 15 residues. V trimming: 6 bases; J trimming: 5 bases; junction bases outside the gene matches: 12. This CDR3 reads CASNPGGRTGETQYF. The CDR3 DNA reads as TGCGCCAGCAACCCCGGGGGCAGGACAGGGGAGACCCAGTACTTC.

The rearrangement links TRBV19 to TRBJ2-5, with D perhaps TRBD2 (5 bases). V was trimmed by 4 bases and J by 4 bases, leaving 13 bases between them. The CDR3 runs to 14 residues. Germline V gene data show CDR1 as LNHDA and CDR2 as SQIVND (reference sequence). The CDR3 coding sequence is TGTGCCAGTAGTAGAGACTCGGCGGGAGAGACCCAGTACTTC. Translation: CASSRDSAGETQYF.

The genes are TRBV19 and TRBJ1-2; 9 bases are shared with TRBD1. V trimming: 5 bases; J trimming: 5 bases; junction bases outside the gene matches: 9. Germline loops: CDR1 LNHDA, CDR2 SQIVND (reference sequence). CDR3 size: 15 residues. CDR3 DNA sequence: TGTGCCAGTAGTGTTCCGGGACAGGGCGGATATGGCTACACCTTC. This translates into CASSVPGQGGYGYTF.

This clone was detected only once. The rearrangement joins TRBV7-9 to TRBJ2-6; the match to TRBD1 covers 8 bases. CDR1 is SEHNR and CDR2 is FQNEAQ in the germline V gene (reference sequence). The V and J ends lost 4 bases and 0 bases, in that order; junction bases with no gene match: 5. This CDR3 has 17 amino acids. CDR3 sequence: CASSSGQAGSGANVLTF. As DNA, the CDR3 is TGTGCCAGCAGCTCGGGACAGGCCGGCTCTGGGGCCAACGTCCTGACTTTC.

This clone was found a few times. The genes are TRBV25-1 and TRBJ2-7; TRBD1 matches at 7 bases. Germline V gives CDR1 MGHDK, CDR2 SYGVNS. V lost 1 base to trimming and J lost 4 bases; unmatched junction nucleotides: 4. The CDR3 extends over 14 amino acids. CDR3 sequence: CASSEFGRGYEQYF. As DNA, the CDR3 is TGTGCCAGCAGTGAATTCGGCAGGGGGTACGAGCAGTACTTC.

This chain connects TRBV3-1 (or the pseudogene TRBV3-2) to TRBJ2-2, with no clear D. This CDR3 has 13 amino acids. Germline-derived CDR1 and CDR2 are LGHDT and YNNKEL (reference sequence). Trimming stripped 3 bases from V and 6 bases from J, with 8 bases between. In DNA form, the CDR3 reads TGTGCCAGCAGCCATCTTGCGGCCGGGGAGCTGTTTTTT. Residues: CASSHLAAGELFF.

The chain carries TRBV15 and TRBJ2-3, with D perhaps matching TRBD2 (6 bases). CDR1 LNHNV and CDR2 YYDKDF come from the germline V gene (reference sequence). The CDR3 is 15 amino acids. Trimming removed 5 bases at V and 4 bases at J, with 16 bases between. The CDR3 DNA follows: TGTGCCACCAGCTCCGGTGGGGGGTTGGCAGATACGCAGTATTTT. Protein sequence: CATSSGGGLADTQYF. The whole variable domain, remainder taken from reference TRBV15 and TRBJ2-3, is DAMVIQNPRYQVTQFGKPVTLSCSQTLNHNVMYWYQQKSSQAPKLLFHYYDKDFNNEADTPDNFQSRRPNTSFCFLDIRSPGLGDTAMYLCATSSGGGLADTQYFGPGTRLTVL.

This clone was observed a single time. The rearrangement links TRBV7-9 to TRBJ2-7, with 10 bases matching TRBD2. CDR1 and CDR2 from the germline V gene are SEHNR and FQNEAQ (reference sequence). Trimming removed 5 bases from V and 2 bases from J; junction bases left unmatched: 6. This CDR3 has 15 amino acids. The chain's CDR3 is CASSLTSGVTYEQYF. The CDR3 region has the DNA TGTGCCAGCAGCCTTACTAGCGGGGTTACCTACGAGCAGTACTTC.

This clone was observed a single time. The chain has TRBV2 and TRBJ2-5; D is uncertain. Germline CDR1 and CDR2: SNHLY and FYNNEI. The V end lost 8 bases, the J end lost 5 bases, and 9 bases lay between the germline ends. The CDR3 consists of 11 residues. The CDR3 DNA reads as TGTGCCAGCTCGGCGGCGGAGACCCAGTACTTC. This encodes CASSAAETQYF.